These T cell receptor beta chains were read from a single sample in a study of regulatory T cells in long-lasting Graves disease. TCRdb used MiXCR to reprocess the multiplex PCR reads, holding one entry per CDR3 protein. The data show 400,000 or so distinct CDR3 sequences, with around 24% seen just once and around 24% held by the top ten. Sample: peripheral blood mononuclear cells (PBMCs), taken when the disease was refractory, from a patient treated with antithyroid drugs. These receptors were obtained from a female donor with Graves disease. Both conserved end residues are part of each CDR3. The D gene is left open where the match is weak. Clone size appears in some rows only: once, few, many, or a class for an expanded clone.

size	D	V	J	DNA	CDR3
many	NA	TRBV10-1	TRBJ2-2	TGCGCCAGCAGTGAGTACGTGGGTCAGGCGAACACCGGGGAGCTGTTTTTT	CASSEYVGQANTGELFF
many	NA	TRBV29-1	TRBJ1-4	TGCAGCGTTGAAGATCGTGGTGTCGCAACTAATGAAAAACTGTTTTTT	CSVEDRGVATNEKLFF
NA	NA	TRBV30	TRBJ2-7	TGTGCCTGGGCAGATGTCAGCTCCTACGAGCAGTACTTC	CAWADVSSYEQYF
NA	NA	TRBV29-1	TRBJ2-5	TGCAGCGTTGAATGGTCGGAGACCCAGTACTTC	CSVEWSETQYF
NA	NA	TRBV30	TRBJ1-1	TGTGCCTGGAGGATGGGAAACACTGAAGCTTTCTTT	CAWRMGNTEAFF
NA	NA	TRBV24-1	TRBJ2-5	TGTGCCACCAGTAGCAAGCGAGGGTCTCCCATTAGGCAAGAGACCCAGTACTTC	CATSSKRGSPIRQETQYF
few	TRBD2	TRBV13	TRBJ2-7	TGTGCCAGCAGCTTGTCGGCTAGCGGGACCGTAGTAGCCTACGAGCAGTACTTC	CASSLSASGTVVAYEQYF
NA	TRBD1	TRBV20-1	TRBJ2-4	TGCAGTGCTAGAGTCGGCAGGGGGATGGACATTCAGTACTTC	CSARVGRGMDIQYF
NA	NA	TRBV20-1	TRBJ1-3	TGCAGTGCTTTGGACGTACGTTCTGGAAACACCATATATTTT	CSALDVRSGNTIYF
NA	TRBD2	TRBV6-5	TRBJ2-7	TGTGCCAGCAGTTACGTTGCGGGAGGGAAGAGCTCCTACGAGCAGTACTTC	CASSYVAGGKSSYEQYF
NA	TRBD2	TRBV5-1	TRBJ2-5	TGCGCCAGCACGTCAGGCGGGAGCCCCAAAGAGACCCAGTACTTC	CASTSGGSPKETQYF